This TCR beta chain stems from a study of T cells in pancreatic ductal adenocarcinoma. The selected patients with pancreatic ductal adenocarcinoma had surgery but no neoadjuvant therapy. CDR3 size: 15 residues. Germline V CDR1 and CDR2: MNHNS, SASEGT. After removal of 4 bases from V and 5 bases from J, the junction contained 6 bases not matched to a gene. Notes on this clone: Its target is not known.

Study outcomes and limitations: Results skew toward the minority of patients with early-stage disease. Blood had more productive templates and about 7.9-fold more unique clonotypes than tumor. No significant tumor-blood clonality difference; means were about 0.11 and 0.072. Comparisons of tumor and blood clonality may show falsely lower tumor diversity.

TCRdb's copy holds only in-frame clones and misses some; the assay was immunoSEQ multiplex PCR. The sample has 100,000 or so clones; over 90% are singletons. Specimen: PBMCs. The TCR originated in a human donor with pancreatic ductal adenocarcinoma. This chain connects TRBV6-1 to TRBJ2-5; 11 nucleotides line up with TRBD2. The CDR3 region is CASSGRLAGSETQYF. The CDR3 DNA follows: TGTGCCAGCAGTGGCCGACTAGCGGGAAGCGAGACCCAGTACTTC.